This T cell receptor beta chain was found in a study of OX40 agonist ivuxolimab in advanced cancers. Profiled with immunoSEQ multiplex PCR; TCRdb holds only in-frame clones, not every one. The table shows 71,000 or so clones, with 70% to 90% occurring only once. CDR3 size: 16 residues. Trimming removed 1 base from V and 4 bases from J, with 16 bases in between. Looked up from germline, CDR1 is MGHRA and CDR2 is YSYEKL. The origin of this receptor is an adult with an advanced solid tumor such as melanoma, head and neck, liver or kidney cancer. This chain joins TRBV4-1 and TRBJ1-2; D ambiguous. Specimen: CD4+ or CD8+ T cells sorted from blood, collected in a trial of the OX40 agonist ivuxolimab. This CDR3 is CASSQVSTTPGYGYTF. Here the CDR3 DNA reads TGCGCCAGCAGCCAAGTATCGACGACACCGGGCTATGGCTACACCTTC.